The rows below give T cell receptor beta chains drawn from one sample of a study of blood T cell repertoires in COVID-19. Some clones are missing from TCRdb's copy, which holds only in-frame ones; the method was immunoSEQ multiplex PCR. The sample consists of roughly 100,000 clones, more than 75% of them appearing once. The specimen sequenced was peripheral blood. The receptors derive from a man aged 45-65 years with active or convalescent COVID-19. Both conserved end residues are part of each CDR3. The order of the fields is V gene, D gene, J gene, clone size, CDR3 protein, CDR3 DNA. A D gene is named only where the DNA matches it firmly. Expanded clones get a size class; other rows say once, few or many, or leave the size out.

v_call: TRBV7-7; d_call: TRBD2; j_call: TRBJ2-7; clone_size: NA; cdr3_aa: CASSSGLTGGEQYF; cdr3_nt: TGTGCCAGCAGCTCGGGACTAACAGGCGGGGAGCAGTACTTC
v_call: TRBV5-4; d_call: NA; j_call: TRBJ2-1; clone_size: NA; cdr3_aa: CASSLGSGYTYNEQFF; cdr3_nt: TGTGCCAGCAGCTTGGGAAGCGGGTATACCTACAATGAGCAGTTCTTC
v_call: TRBV2; d_call: TRBD1; j_call: TRBJ1-5; clone_size: NA; cdr3_aa: CASSGFPSGTGENQPQHF; cdr3_nt: TGTGCCAGCAGTGGGTTCCCTTCCGGGACAGGCGAAAATCAGCCCCAGCATTTT
v_call: TRBV3-1/TRBV3-2; d_call: TRBD1; j_call: TRBJ1-5; clone_size: NA; cdr3_aa: CASRLRDRGSGNQPQHF; cdr3_nt: TGTGCCAGCAGACTCAGGGACAGGGGTAGCGGCAATCAGCCCCAGCATTTT
v_call: TRBV7-6; d_call: TRBD2; j_call: TRBJ2-3; clone_size: NA; cdr3_aa: CASSLGLAGGPGDTQYF; cdr3_nt: TGTGCCAGCAGCTTAGGACTAGCGGGGGGACCGGGAGATACGCAGTATTTT
v_call: TRBV6-5; d_call: TRBD1; j_call: TRBJ1-5; clone_size: NA; cdr3_aa: CASRRQGNQPQHF; cdr3_nt: TGTGCCAGCAGGAGACAGGGGAATCAGCCCCAGCATTTT
v_call: TRBV28; d_call: TRBD2; j_call: TRBJ2-3; clone_size: NA; cdr3_aa: CASSRGLAGSTDTQYF; cdr3_nt: TGTGCCAGCAGCCGGGGACTAGCGGGGAGCACAGATACGCAGTATTTT
v_call: TRBV2; d_call: NA; j_call: TRBJ2-1; clone_size: NA; cdr3_aa: CASRLEGQSSYNEQFF; cdr3_nt: TGTGCCAGCAGACTGGAGGGACAGAGCTCCTACAATGAGCAGTTCTTC
v_call: TRBV18; d_call: NA; j_call: TRBJ1-1; clone_size: NA; cdr3_aa: CASSPAMGLNTEAFF; cdr3_nt: TGTGCCAGCTCACCTGCAATGGGGCTGAACACTGAAGCTTTCTTT
v_call: TRBV5-1; d_call: NA; j_call: TRBJ1-4; clone_size: few; cdr3_aa: CASSLGGPVEKLFF; cdr3_nt: TGCGCCAGCAGCTTGGGAGGGCCCGTCGAAAAACTGTTTTTT
v_call: TRBV3-1/TRBV3-2; d_call: TRBD1; j_call: TRBJ2-1; clone_size: NA; cdr3_aa: CASSMDRGSLNEQFF; cdr3_nt: TGTGCCAGCAGCATGGACAGGGGTAGTTTGAATGAGCAGTTCTTC
v_call: TRBV6-2/TRBV6-3; d_call: TRBD1; j_call: TRBJ2-7; clone_size: NA; cdr3_aa: CASSYSPGQGYEQYF; cdr3_nt: TGTGCCAGCAGTTACTCACCGGGACAGGGCTACGAGCAGTACTTC
v_call: TRBV7-7; d_call: NA; j_call: TRBJ1-2; clone_size: NA; cdr3_aa: CASSFEGALPARRPNYGYTF; cdr3_nt: TGTGCCAGCAGCTTTGAAGGAGCACTTCCTGCGAGGCGTCCTAACTATGGCTACACCTTC
v_call: TRBV2; d_call: NA; j_call: TRBJ1-6; clone_size: once; cdr3_aa: CASSTDSSYNSPLHF; cdr3_nt: TGTGCCAGCAGCACGGACTCCTCCTATAATTCACCCCTCCACTTT
v_call: TRBV20-1; d_call: NA; j_call: TRBJ1-5; clone_size: NA; cdr3_aa: CSASIGVENQPQHF; cdr3_nt: TGCAGTGCTAGTATAGGGGTTGAGAATCAGCCCCAGCATTTT
v_call: TRBV5-1; d_call: TRBD1; j_call: TRBJ2-5; clone_size: once; cdr3_aa: CASTLGGTGGRETQYF; cdr3_nt: TGCGCCAGCACCCTCGGAGGGACAGGGGGGCGAGAGACCCAGTACTTC
v_call: TRBV6-5; d_call: NA; j_call: TRBJ2-1; clone_size: NA; cdr3_aa: CASSYSQGALNNEQFF; cdr3_nt: TGTGCCAGCAGTTACTCGCAAGGGGCCCTGAACAATGAGCAGTTCTTC
v_call: TRBV11-3; d_call: NA; j_call: TRBJ2-1; clone_size: NA; cdr3_aa: CASSLGSSTRGNEQFF; cdr3_nt: TGTGCCAGCAGCTTAGGGTCGTCTACTAGAGGGAATGAGCAGTTCTTC
v_call: TRBV7-9; d_call: TRBD2; j_call: TRBJ2-1; clone_size: once; cdr3_aa: CASSLEGGFDEQFF; cdr3_nt: TGTGCCAGCAGCTTAGAGGGAGGGTTCGATGAGCAGTTCTTC
v_call: TRBV5-8; d_call: TRBD1; j_call: TRBJ2-1; clone_size: NA; cdr3_aa: CASSLQGSSYNEQFF; cdr3_nt: TGTGCCAGCAGTCTACAGGGGAGCTCCTACAATGAGCAGTTCTTC
v_call: TRBV6-5; d_call: NA; j_call: TRBJ1-2; clone_size: NA; cdr3_aa: CASSYSARQGYGYTF; cdr3_nt: TGTGCCAGCAGTTACTCCGCGCGGCAGGGATATGGCTACACCTTC
v_call: TRBV5-6; d_call: TRBD1; j_call: TRBJ1-2; clone_size: NA; cdr3_aa: CASRIRQGVYYGYTF; cdr3_nt: TGTGCCAGCAGGATCCGACAGGGCGTTTACTATGGCTACACCTTC
v_call: TRBV6-5; d_call: TRBD1; j_call: TRBJ2-7; clone_size: NA; cdr3_aa: CASRNGGQGLDEQYF; cdr3_nt: TGTGCCAGCAGGAACGGAGGACAGGGCCTGGACGAGCAGTACTTC
v_call: TRBV24-1; d_call: NA; j_call: TRBJ1-1; clone_size: NA; cdr3_aa: CATSDSGEYTEAFF; cdr3_nt: TGTGCCACCAGTGATTCAGGGGAATACACTGAAGCTTTCTTT
v_call: TRBV4-3; d_call: NA; j_call: TRBJ1-5; clone_size: NA; cdr3_aa: CASSQDPSSNQPQHF; cdr3_nt: TGCGCCAGCAGCCAAGACCCCAGTAGCAATCAGCCCCAGCATTTT
v_call: TRBV14; d_call: TRBD1; j_call: TRBJ2-3; clone_size: NA; cdr3_aa: CASSHPGTGAPDTQYF; cdr3_nt: TGTGCCAGCAGCCACCCCGGGACAGGGGCCCCAGATACGCAGTATTTT
v_call: TRBV6-5; d_call: TRBD1; j_call: TRBJ2-5; clone_size: NA; cdr3_aa: CASRDSDRDQETQYF; cdr3_nt: TGTGCCAGCAGGGATTCAGACAGGGATCAAGAGACCCAGTACTTC